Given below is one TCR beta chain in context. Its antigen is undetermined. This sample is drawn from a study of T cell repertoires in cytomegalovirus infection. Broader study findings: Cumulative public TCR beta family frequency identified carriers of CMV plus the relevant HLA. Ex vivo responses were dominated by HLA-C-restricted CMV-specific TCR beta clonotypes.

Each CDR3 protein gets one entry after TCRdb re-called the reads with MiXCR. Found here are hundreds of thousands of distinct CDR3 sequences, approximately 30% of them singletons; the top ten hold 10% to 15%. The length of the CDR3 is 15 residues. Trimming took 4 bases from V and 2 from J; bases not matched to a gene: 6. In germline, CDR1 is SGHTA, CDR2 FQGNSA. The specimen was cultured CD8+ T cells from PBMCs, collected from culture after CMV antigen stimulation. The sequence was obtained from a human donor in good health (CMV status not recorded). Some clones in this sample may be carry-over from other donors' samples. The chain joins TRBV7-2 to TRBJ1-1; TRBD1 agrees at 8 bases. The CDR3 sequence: CASSWGTGINTEAFF. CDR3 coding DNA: TGTGCCAGCAGCTGGGGGACAGGAATAAACACTGAAGCTTTCTTT. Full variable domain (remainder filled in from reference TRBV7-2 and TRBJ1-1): GAGVSQSPSNKVTEKGKDVELRCDPISGHTALYWYRQSLGQGLEFLIYFQGNSAPDKSGLPSDRFSAERTGGSVSTLTIQRTQQEDSAVYLCASSWGTGINTEAFFGQGTRLTVV.